The rows below give T cell receptor beta chains drawn from one sample of a study of cytomegalovirus exposure and HLA in healthy donors. TCRdb keeps only in-frame clones here, not all; method: immunoSEQ multiplex PCR. The table records 200,000 or so clones, roughly four fifths of them present only once. Sequenced: PBMCs. The receptors derive from a girl aged 2-10 years in good health and CMV-seronegative. CDR3s include the opening cysteine and the closing phenylalanine or tryptophan.

cdr3_length	v_call	cdr3_aa
15	TRBV19	CASVDSGGASETQYF
16	TRBV5-6	CASSSGLADPTDTQYF
15	TRBV7-6	CASSYTGTGVNEQFF
15	TRBV6-1	CASSELAGGNNEQFF
17	TRBV14	CASSQLTSGRDGYEQYF
14	TRBV2	CASSEMASGNTIYF
13	TRBV6-1	CASMDRDTDTQYF
13	TRBV19	CASSIGRRYEQYF
16	TRBV5-6	CASSLLRDRGSNEQFF
15	TRBV29-1	CSVETLQDPKNIQYF
15	TRBV7-9	CASSLGETANTEAFF
15	TRBV4-2	CASSQQTGLDYGYTF
15	TRBV18	CASSPSGAINEKLFF
16	TRBV10-3	CAIRDLAGGLADTQYF
14	TRBV2	CASSERLAHHEQYF
11	TRBV6-5	CASRGGLGYTF
13	TRBV6-1	CASSERGGAVAFF
14	TRBV5-1	CASSLAVRTGELFF
16	TRBV10-1	CASSESSGGATDTQYF
16	TRBV4-1	CASSQESSGGYNEQFF
12	TRBV5-1	CASSLVRAEAFF
14	TRBV29-1	CSARTRLSTDTQYF
16	TRBV5-4	CASSLGVERLNTEAFF
11	TRBV6-5	CASSYLGELFF
15	TRBV18	CATSLRSPRANWTFF
14	TRBV6-5	CASSIAVSPYEQYF
12	TRBV29-1	CSVVIRTDTQYF
20	TRBV27	CASSPRPGSRKFRIDQPQHF
12	TRBV29-1	CSVAGLYTEAFF
15	TRBV29-1	CSVKQVLAAWETQYF
15	TRBV7-9	CASSSWTEKNEKLFF
14	TRBV18	CASSPIPGGNEAFF